This is a list of T cell receptor beta chains from one sample in a study of blood T cell repertoires in COVID-19. Here immunoSEQ multiplex PCR was the method, and the copy in TCRdb shows in-frame clones only, minus some. This table holds roughly 24,000 clones, 88% found once. Sequencing was done on a sample of peripheral blood. Source of these receptors: a man aged 65-85 years in a cohort sampled during active COVID-19. Each CDR3 is given with its conserved first and last residue.

v_gene	j_gene	CDR3aa
TRBV6-5	TRBJ2-2	CASSYGTTNTGELFF
TRBV5-1	TRBJ2-1	CASSLPGLAQQYNEQFF
TRBV10-3	TRBJ2-7	CAISESGRGQSYEQYF
TRBV27	TRBJ1-5	CASSLYRGGIGNQPQHF
TRBV5-1	TRBJ1-1	CASSLALGTREAFF
TRBV7-3	TRBJ2-1	CASRLAGGVYNEQFF
TRBV29-1	TRBJ2-1	CSVESSLPGLAGGRSYNEQFF
TRBV28	TRBJ1-3	CASSRGGNTIYF
TRBV6-6	TRBJ2-5	CASSTGTGGGTQYF
TRBV7-9	TRBJ1-2	CASSPGQDSNYGYTF
TRBV5-4	TRBJ1-1	CASSARQRSWTEAFF
TRBV18	TRBJ2-4	CASSTGLAGTPAKNIQYF
TRBV5-4	TRBJ2-7	CASSPSPLSRSYEQYF
TRBV7-2	TRBJ2-3	CASSLERTDTQYF
TRBV5-1	TRBJ2-1	CASSSEGGFYNEQFF
TRBV19	TRBJ2-1	CASSDPGQGTYNEQFF
TRBV19	TRBJ2-2	CASSIRDRGRTGELFF
TRBV11-2	TRBJ2-5	CASSSQLIQGETQYF
TRBV19	TRBJ2-1	CASSIRGRGAGGAYNEQFF
TRBV10-1	TRBJ2-3	CASSEGASGRHDTQYF
TRBV9	TRBJ2-2	CASSVGGGATGELFF
TRBV7-6	TRBJ2-3	CASSPGTGSTDTQYF
TRBV29-1	TRBJ1-2	CSVEPQGIRGYTF
TRBV28	TRBJ2-2	CASSLVRRGRGELFF
TRBV18	TRBJ2-7	CASSPPASGSYEQYF
TRBV5-1	TRBJ1-6	CASRLTSSYNSPLHF
TRBV7-6	TRBJ2-3	CASSALGGGGTDTQYF
TRBV5-4	TRBJ1-1	CASSLRTGVAFF
TRBV18	TRBJ1-3	CASSQPGHSSGNTIYF
TRBV7-8	TRBJ2-7	CASSLGRLYTSYEQYF
TRBV29-1	TRBJ2-1	CSVDGLAGFYNEQFF
TRBV13	TRBJ1-2	CASSSRTGYGYTF
TRBV7-9	TRBJ1-3	CASRTDGSGNTIYF
TRBV27	TRBJ1-2	CASSTNTNYGYTF
TRBV15	TRBJ2-7	CATSRAPSTGTRGYEQYF
TRBV7-8	TRBJ1-2	CASSLGRDTSYGYTF
TRBV10-1	TRBJ2-5	CASSESKGGSETQYF
TRBV23-1	TRBJ2-4	CASTSWTGGSKNIQYF
TRBV29-1	TRBJ2-2	CSVGRNTGELFF
TRBV19	TRBJ1-6	CASGDMYSPLHF
TRBV9	TRBJ1-2	CASSVYIQANYGYTF
TRBV7-2	TRBJ2-3	CASSSSSGRLTDTQYF
TRBV4-3	TRBJ2-7	CASSQDWASEQYF
TRBV5-5	TRBJ2-5	CASSLVAPRETQYF
TRBV7-8	TRBJ2-7	CASSLGRAGRTYEQYF
TRBV19	TRBJ1-5	CAGGHSNQPQHF
TRBV12-5	TRBJ1-2	CASGGPPGQGDYGYTF
TRBV2	TRBJ1-4	CASGMTGTANEKLFF
TRBV4-2	TRBJ2-2	CASSQARLVNTGELFF
TRBV28	TRBJ1-2	CASRSPWAPLYGYTF
TRBV4-1	TRBJ2-7	CASSQGGALYEQYF
TRBV19	TRBJ1-5	CASSMGQGFQPQHF
TRBV7-2	TRBJ1-1	CASSPQRQGGYTEAFF
TRBV2	TRBJ2-2	CASKGTENTGELFF
TRBV29-1	TRBJ2-7	CSVDLGTGAFGEQYF
TRBV19	TRBJ1-5	CASSIDQWGQAQHF